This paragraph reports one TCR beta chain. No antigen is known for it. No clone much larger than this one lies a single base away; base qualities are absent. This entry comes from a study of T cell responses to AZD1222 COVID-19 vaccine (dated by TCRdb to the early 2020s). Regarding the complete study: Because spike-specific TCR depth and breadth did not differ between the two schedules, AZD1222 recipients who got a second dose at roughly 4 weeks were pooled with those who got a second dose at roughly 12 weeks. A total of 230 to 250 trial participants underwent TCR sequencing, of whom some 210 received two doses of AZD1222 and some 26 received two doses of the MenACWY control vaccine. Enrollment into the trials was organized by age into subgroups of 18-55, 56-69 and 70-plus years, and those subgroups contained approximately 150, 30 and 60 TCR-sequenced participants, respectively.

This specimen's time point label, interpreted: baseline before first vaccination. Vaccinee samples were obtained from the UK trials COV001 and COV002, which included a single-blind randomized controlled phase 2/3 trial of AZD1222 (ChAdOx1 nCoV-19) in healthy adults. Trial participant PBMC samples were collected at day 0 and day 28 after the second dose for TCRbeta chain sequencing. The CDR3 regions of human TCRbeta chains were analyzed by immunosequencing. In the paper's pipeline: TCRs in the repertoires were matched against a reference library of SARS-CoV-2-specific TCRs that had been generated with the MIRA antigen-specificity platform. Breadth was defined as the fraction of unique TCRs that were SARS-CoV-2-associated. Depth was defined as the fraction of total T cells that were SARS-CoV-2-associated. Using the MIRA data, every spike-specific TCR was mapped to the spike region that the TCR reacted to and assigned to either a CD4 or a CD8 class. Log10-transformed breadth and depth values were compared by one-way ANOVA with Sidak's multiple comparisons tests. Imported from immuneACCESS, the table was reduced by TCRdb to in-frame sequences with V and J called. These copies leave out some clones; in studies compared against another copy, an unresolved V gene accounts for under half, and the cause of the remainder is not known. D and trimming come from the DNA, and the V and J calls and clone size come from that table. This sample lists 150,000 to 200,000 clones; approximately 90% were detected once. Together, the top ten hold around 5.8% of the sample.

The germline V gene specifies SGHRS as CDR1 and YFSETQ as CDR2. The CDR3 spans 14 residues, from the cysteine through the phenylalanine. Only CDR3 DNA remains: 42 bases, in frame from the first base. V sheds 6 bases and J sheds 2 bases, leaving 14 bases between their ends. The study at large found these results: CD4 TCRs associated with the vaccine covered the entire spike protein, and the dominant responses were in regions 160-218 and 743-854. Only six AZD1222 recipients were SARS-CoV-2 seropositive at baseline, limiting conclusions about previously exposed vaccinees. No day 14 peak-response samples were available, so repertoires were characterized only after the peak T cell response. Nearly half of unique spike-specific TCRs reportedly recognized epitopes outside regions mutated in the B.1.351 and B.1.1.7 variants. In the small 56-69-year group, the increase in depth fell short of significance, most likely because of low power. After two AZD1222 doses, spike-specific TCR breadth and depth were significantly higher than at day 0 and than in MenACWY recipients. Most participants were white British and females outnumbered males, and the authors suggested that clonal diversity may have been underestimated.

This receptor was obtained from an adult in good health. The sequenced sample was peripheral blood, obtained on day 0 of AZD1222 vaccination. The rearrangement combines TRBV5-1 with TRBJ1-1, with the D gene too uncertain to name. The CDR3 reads CASTALSENTEAFF. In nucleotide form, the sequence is TGCGCCAGCACCGCGCTCTCGGAAAACACTGAAGCTTTCTTT.